Shown below are 20 T cell receptor beta chains from a single sample sequenced in a study of OX40 agonist ivuxolimab in advanced cancers. TCRdb's table, derived via immunoSEQ multiplex PCR, lists solely in-frame clones and lacks some. The table lists tens of thousands of clones, around nine tenths of them singletons. The source material was CD4+ or CD8+ T cells sorted from blood, sampled in a trial of the OX40 agonist ivuxolimab. The receptors come from an adult with an advanced solid tumor such as melanoma, head and neck, liver or kidney cancer.

The chain has TRBV5-4 and TRBJ1-4; no reliable D call. From germline, CDR1 is SGHNT and CDR2 YYREEE (reference sequence). Trimming removed 0 bases at V and 4 bases at J, with 10 bases between. This CDR3 comprises 15 residues. In DNA form, the CDR3 reads TGTGCCAGCAGCTTGGGAGGGTCGGGTAATGAAAAACTGTTTTTT. Amino acid sequence: CASSLGGSGNEKLFF.

V gene TRBV7-2 combines with J gene TRBJ2-7; perhaps D is TRBD1 or TRBD2 (5 bases each). Germline CDR1 is SGHTA and CDR2 is FQGNSA. V was shortened by 3 bases and J by 2 bases, with 11 bases between the two germline ends. This CDR3 region has 14 residues. The CDR3 DNA reads as TGTGCCAGCAGCTTCTGGGACGGAACCTACGAGCAGTACTTC. Amino acids: CASSFWDGTYEQYF.

The rearrangement links TRBV11-2 to TRBJ1-2; D is undetermined. Germline values: CDR1 SGHAT, CDR2 FQNNGV. The V and J ends lost 3 bases and 3 bases respectively, with 17 bases between them. The CDR3 has 16 amino acids. CDR3 region: CASSFFSGERYYGYTF. The CDR3 coding sequence is TGTGCCAGCAGCTTCTTCTCTGGGGAACGATACTATGGCTACACCTTC.

This chain joins TRBV19 and TRBJ2-7; 16 nucleotides align to TRBD2. The CDR3 contains 17 residues. Germline loops: CDR1 LNHDA, CDR2 SQIVND (reference sequence). Trimming at V came to 5 bases and at J to 6 bases, leaving 10 bases not matched to a gene. DNA for the CDR3: TGTGCCAGTAGTGCCCGTCCGGGACTAGCGGGAGGGCCCGAGCAGTACTTC. Translated, it gives CASSARPGLAGGPEQYF.

This clone was detected only once. This chain uses TRBV6-5 with TRBJ2-2; no reliable D call. Trimming took off 2 bases at V and 3 bases at J, with 4 bases between the two ends. The length of the CDR3 is 13 residues. Germline CDR1 reads MNHEY; CDR2 reads SVGAGI. The CDR3 spells CASSYQDTGELFF. CDR3 DNA: TGTGCCAGCAGTTACCAGGACACCGGGGAGCTGTTTTTT.

The V call is TRBV28, the J call TRBJ1-2; maybe TRBD1 (5 bases). Germline CDR1 MDHEN, CDR2 SYDVKM. This CDR3 region has 13 residues. Trimming pared 5 bases from V and 7 bases from J, leaving 14 bases between. The CDR3 is CASSPPIGVGYTF. The CDR3 region has the DNA TGTGCCAGCAGTCCCCCAATAGGGGTTGGCTACACCTTC.

This clone was recorded a few times. J is TRBJ1-1 and V is TRBV10-2; no firm D call. In germline, CDR1 is WSHSY, CDR2 SAAADI. The CDR3 loop spans 15 amino acids. V lost 0 bases and J 1 base, leaving 9 bases between the germline ends. The CDR3 bases are TGCGCCAGCAGTGAGTCGGAGCGGAGGAACACTGAAGCTTTCTTT. Translation: CASSESERRNTEAFF.

The V and J genes are TRBV6-5 and TRBJ1-2; 7 positions agree with TRBD1. Germline trimming cut 5 bases from V and 8 bases from J; bases unmatched to any gene: 11. Germline-derived CDR1 and CDR2 are MNHEY and SVGAGI. The CDR3 has 14 amino acids. The CDR3 coding sequence is TGTGCCAGCAGTGGAGGACAGGACCCCTGGGGCTACACCTTC. Amino acids: CASSGGQDPWGYTF.

This chain uses TRBV6-5 with TRBJ2-7; D possibly corresponds to TRBD2 (5 bases). Trimming removed 5 bases from V and 0 bases from J, with 8 bases in between. The CDR3 spans 13 residues. The V gene's germline CDR1 is MNHEY and CDR2 SVGAGI. The CDR3 DNA follows: TGTGCCAGCAGTCCTAGCTTCTCCTACGAGCAGTACTTC. It specifies CASSPSFSYEQYF.

The chain carries TRBV9 and TRBJ2-7, with 9 positions matching TRBD2. With V trimmed by 4 bases and J by 5 bases, 10 bases remained unmatched. Germline V gene lookup returns CDR1 SGDLS and CDR2 YYNGEE. The CDR3 spans 15 residues. The CDR3 sequence: CASSPPASGTNEQYF. In DNA form, the CDR3 reads TGTGCCAGCAGCCCTCCGGCTAGCGGGACAAACGAGCAGTACTTC.

The chain is built from TRBV5-1 and TRBJ1-1; maybe TRBD1 (6 bases). Germline V gene data show CDR1 as SGHRS and CDR2 as YFSETQ. CDR3 length equals 14 residues. Trimming removed 4 bases from V and 4 bases from J, with 14 bases in between. The chain's CDR3 is CASSQRGGPTEAFF. The DNA for the CDR3 is TGCGCCAGCAGCCAAAGGGGGGGGCCCACTGAAGCTTTCTTT.

V and J are TRBV14 and TRBJ2-1; D unresolved. CDR3 length: 12 amino acids. Trimming took 1 base from V and 11 from J, leaving 9 bases between them. Germline assignment: CDR1 SGHDN and CDR2 FVKESK. DNA for the CDR3: TGTGCCAGCAGCCAAGGGAAGGTGAAGCAGTTCTTC. It is translated as CASSQGKVKQFF. The full variable domain, in which reference TRBV14 and TRBJ2-1 provide the parts outside the CDR3, is EAGVTQFPSHSVIEKGQTVTLRCDPISGHDNLYWYRRVMGKEIKFLLHFVKESKQDESGMPNNRFLAERTGGTYSTLKVQPAELEDSGVYFCASSQGKVKQFFGPGTRLTVL.

The chain combines TRBV27 with TRBJ1-5, with D uncertain. Germline CDR1 is MNHEY and CDR2 is SMNVEV (reference sequence). The CDR3 runs to 16 residues. Trimming removed 1 base at V and 1 base at J, with 11 bases between. CDR3 nucleotide sequence: TGTGCCAGCAGTTTATTCCGGCCCCCGAGCAATCAGCCCCAGCATTTT. It translates to CASSLFRPPSNQPQHF.

The gene calls are TRBV5-1 and TRBJ1-6, with 10 bases matching TRBD1. Trimming took 4 bases from V and 7 from J; bases not matched to a gene: 8. The CDR3 extends over 16 amino acids. The germline V gene has CDR1 SGHRS and CDR2 YFSETQ. CDR3: CASSLLGTGANSPLHF. As DNA, the CDR3 is TGCGCCAGCAGCCTTCTGGGGACAGGGGCGAATTCACCCCTCCACTTT.

The V and J genes are TRBV9 and TRBJ2-2; 9 nucleotides agree with TRBD1. Germline V gives CDR1 SGDLS, CDR2 YYNGEE. The CDR3 runs 16 residues. The J segment lost 6 bases and the V segment lost 3 bases, leaving 9 bases of the junction unmatched. The CDR3 sequence is CASSASTGGGPGELFF. CDR3 nucleotide sequence: TGTGCCAGCAGCGCTTCTACAGGGGGCGGACCCGGGGAGCTGTTTTTT.

The rearrangement joins TRBV5-1 to TRBJ1-2, with D hard to call. The germline V gene has CDR1 SGHRS and CDR2 YFSETQ. Trimming pared 2 bases from V and 6 bases from J, leaving 14 bases between. The CDR3 consists of 14 residues. CDR3 sequence (DNA): TGCGCCAGCAGCTTATACGGGGTGGTGGATGGCTACACCTTC. Translating gives CASSLYGVVDGYTF. Variable domain in full (rest from reference TRBV5-1 and TRBJ1-2): KAGVTQTPRYLIKTRGQQVTLSCSPISGHRSVSWYQQTPGQGLQFLFEYFSETQRNKGNFPGRFSGRQFSNSRSEMNVSTLELGDSALYLCASSLYGVVDGYTFGSGTRLTVV.

The chain links TRBV7-9 to TRBJ2-1; tentative D call: TRBD2 (5 bases). The germline CDR1 and CDR2 sequences are SEHNR and FQNEAQ (reference sequence). The CDR3 runs 13 residues. V was shortened by 2 bases and J by 8 bases, with 10 bases between the two germline ends. The CDR3 DNA reads as TGTGCCAGCAGCTTAAGGGCGGGCGATGAGCAGTTCTTC. Protein product: CASSLRAGDEQFF.

The chain is built from TRBV9 and TRBJ1-5; perhaps TRBD1 as D (5 bases). The CDR3 length is 15 residues. The germline V gene has CDR1 SGDLS and CDR2 YYNGEE. Trimming cost V 2 bases and J 5 bases, with 14 bases left between them. In nucleotides, the CDR3 is TGTGCCAGCAGCGTCGGGACGGGCGACGATCAGCCCCAGCATTTT. Amino acid sequence: CASSVGTGDDQPQHF. The whole variable domain, filled in from reference TRBV9 and TRBJ1-5, reads DSGVTQTPKHLITATGQRVTLRCSPRSGDLSVYWYQQSLDQGLQFLIQYYNGEERAKGNILERFSAQQFPDLHSELNLSSLELGDSALYFCASSVGTGDDQPQHFGDGTRLSIL.

The chain is built from TRBV27 and TRBJ1-2; D is undetermined. The germline V and J ends were trimmed by 5 bases and 1 base, with 11 bases remaining between them. This CDR3 is 14 amino acids long. Germline V gives CDR1 MNHEY, CDR2 SMNVEV (reference sequence). This CDR3 is CASSTEPVNYGYTF. In DNA, the CDR3 is TGTGCCAGCAGTACGGAGCCGGTTAACTATGGCTACACCTTC.

The CDR3 protein is CASSFPRRAPYEQYF. In DNA, the CDR3 is TGTGCCAGCAGTTTCCCCCGGCGGGCCCCCTACGAGCAGTACTTC. The chain recombines TRBV28 with TRBJ2-7, with D perhaps matching TRBD2 (5 bases). CDR1 MDHEN and CDR2 SYDVKM come from the germline V gene. This CDR3 contains 15 residues. The V end was cut by 3 bases, the J end by 2 bases, with 14 bases between.